Sequencing of this T cell receptor beta chain was carried out in a study of neurological immune-mediated disorders. General study findings and limits: No CDR3 amino acid sequences were shared by expanded clones across subjects, suggesting private repertoires in all groups. In HTLV-1-associated myelopathy, TCR clonal expansion was greatest, whereas multiple sclerosis had the least, falling below healthy controls.

Trimming cost V 2 bases and J 1 base; bases outside gene matches: 11. The CDR3 runs to 17 residues. CDR1 is SGHRS, CDR2 YFSETQ, per germline. This clonotype was found many times. Its antigen is as yet unknown. Stated time point: longitudinal time-point 1 (baseline). The cDNA was generated through 5'RACE incorporating 10-nucleotide random UMIs. Each CDR3 protein gets one entry after TCRdb re-called the 5' RACE reads with MiXCR. The table has tens of thousands of distinct CDR3 sequences, roughly a tenth seen once. The V gene is TRBV5-1, the J gene TRBJ1-1; 7 bases agree with TRBD1. The sample taken for sequencing was PBMCs. The origin of this receptor is a man in his thirties or forties in good health. The CDR3 sequence is CASSLWGVRDRNTEAFF. CDR3 nucleotides: TGCGCCAGCAGCTTATGGGGGGTCCGGGACAGGAACACTGAAGCTTTCTTT.